This T cell receptor beta chain emerged from a study of blood T cell repertoires in COVID-19. Germline V gene sequence: CDR1 SGHTA, CDR2 FQGTGA. V trimming: 5 bases; J trimming: 8 bases; junction bases outside the gene matches: 14. The CDR3 contains 17 residues. Residents of 24 US areas, aged about 18 to 89 years, made up the participants. Repertoires were generated with immunoSEQ multiplex PCR, while TCRdb's copy carries only in-frame clones and drops some. The sample holds 300,000 to 500,000 clones, roughly 90% seen once. The chain combines TRBV7-3 with TRBJ2-1; TRBD2 aligns across 11 bases. Sequenced input: PBMCs or T cells enriched from blood (not recorded which). The receptor comes from a woman aged 25 to 45 with acute COVID-19. The CDR3 DNA sequence: TGTGCCAGCAGCCGAACGGCTAGCGGGGGGATATTGGATGAGCAGTTCTTC. It encodes CASSRTASGGILDEQFF.